This T cell receptor (beta chain) was recovered during a study of blood T cell repertoires in COVID-19. Study information: Both acute and convalescent COVID-19 samples were obtained from the United States, Italy and Spain. PBMCs, B-cell-depleted T cells, or T cells were the source of the cDNA or gDNA that made up the material.

Germline lookup yields CDR1 LGHDT and CDR2 YNNKEL (reference sequence). The CDR3 is 14 amino acids. V lost 6 bases to trimming and J lost 4 bases, with 12 bases between them. Authors' data handling: Reference gene primer amplification gave estimated nucleated cell counts. Data came from immunoSEQ multiplex PCR; TCRdb stores just in-frame clones and leaves some out. That table gives V, J and clone size, and the DNA gave D and trimming. The sample has 200,000 to 250,000 clones; around 80% are singletons. The rearrangement links TRBV3-1 (or the pseudogene TRBV3-2) to TRBJ1-4; tentative D call: TRBD1 (5 bases). This TCR was sampled from a man in his fifties with active or convalescent COVID-19. The sequencing sample was made of peripheral blood. Written as DNA, the CDR3 is TGTGCCAGCAGTTCTAGACAGATTAATGAAAAACTGTTTTTT. Translated, it gives CASSSRQINEKLFF.